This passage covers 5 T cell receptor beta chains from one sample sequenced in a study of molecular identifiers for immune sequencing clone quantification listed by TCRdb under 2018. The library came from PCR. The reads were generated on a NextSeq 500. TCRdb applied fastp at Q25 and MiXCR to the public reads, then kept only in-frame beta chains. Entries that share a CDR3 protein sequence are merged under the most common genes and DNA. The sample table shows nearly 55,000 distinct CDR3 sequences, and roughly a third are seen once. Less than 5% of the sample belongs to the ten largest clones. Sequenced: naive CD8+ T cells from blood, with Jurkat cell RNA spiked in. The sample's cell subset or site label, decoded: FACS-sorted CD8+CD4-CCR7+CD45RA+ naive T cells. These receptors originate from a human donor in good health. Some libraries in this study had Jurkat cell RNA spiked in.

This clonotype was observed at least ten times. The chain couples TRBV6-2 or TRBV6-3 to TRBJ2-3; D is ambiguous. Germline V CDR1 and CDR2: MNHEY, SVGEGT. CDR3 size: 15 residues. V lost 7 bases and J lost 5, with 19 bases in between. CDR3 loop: CASTPLDGPGDTQYF. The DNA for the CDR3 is TGTGCCAGCACTCCCTTAGACGGTCCGGGAGATACGCAGTATTTT.

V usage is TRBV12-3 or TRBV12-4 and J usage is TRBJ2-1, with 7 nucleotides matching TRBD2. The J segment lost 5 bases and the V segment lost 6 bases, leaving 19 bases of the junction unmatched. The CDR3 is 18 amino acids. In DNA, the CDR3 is TGTGCCAGCAGCCCTGATCTAGGGGAGGGGCGGGGTCACAATGAGCAGTTCTTC. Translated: CASSPDLGEGRGHNEQFF.

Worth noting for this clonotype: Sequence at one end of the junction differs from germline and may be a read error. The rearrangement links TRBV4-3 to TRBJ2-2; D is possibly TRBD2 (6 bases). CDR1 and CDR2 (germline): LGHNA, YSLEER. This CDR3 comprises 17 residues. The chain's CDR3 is CASSPFHTGGPPGELYF. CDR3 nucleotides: TGCGCCAGCAGCCCCTTTCATACCGGGGGACCCCCCGGGGAGCTGTATTTT.

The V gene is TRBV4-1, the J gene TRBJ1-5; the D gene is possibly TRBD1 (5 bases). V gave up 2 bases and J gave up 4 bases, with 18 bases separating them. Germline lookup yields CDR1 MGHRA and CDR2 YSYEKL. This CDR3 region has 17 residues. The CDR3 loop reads CASSQLPSRGLNQPQHF. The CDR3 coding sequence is TGCGCCAGCAGCCAACTTCCCAGCCGGGGGTTAAATCAGCCCCAGCATTTT.

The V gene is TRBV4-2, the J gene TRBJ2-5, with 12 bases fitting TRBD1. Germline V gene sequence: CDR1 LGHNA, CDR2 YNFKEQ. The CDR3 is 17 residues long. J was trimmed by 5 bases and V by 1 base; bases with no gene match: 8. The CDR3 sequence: CASSQALGTGGGETQYF. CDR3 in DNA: TGTGCCAGCAGCCAAGCTCTTGGGACAGGGGGCGGCGAGACCCAGTACTTC.